This T cell receptor beta chain appears in the sequencing data of a study of early T cells in non-severe SARS-CoV-2 infection. This clonotype was seen only a few times. The library protocol tagged individual cDNA molecules with unique molecular identifiers. TCRdb independently ran MiXCR on the 5' RACE reads; one entry per CDR3 protein. The sample carries 80,000 to 100,000 distinct CDR3 sequences, 12% to 15% recorded once. CDR3 length equals 15 residues. Germline CDR1 reads SEHNR; CDR2 reads FQNEAQ (reference sequence). The V end lost 5 bases, the J end lost 2 bases, and 15 bases lay between the germline ends.

The chain has TRBV7-9 and TRBJ1-2; a weak D match, TRBD1 (6 bases). The sequence was obtained from an adult who was a healthcare worker with PCR-confirmed SARS-CoV-2 infection or an uninfected control (not recorded which). Sequences were obtained from whole blood. CDR3 sequence reads: CASSLSGQGNYGYTF. The CDR3 nucleotides are TGTGCCAGCAGCCTCTCCGGGCAGGGGAACTATGGCTACACCTTC. The whole variable domain, remainder taken from reference TRBV7-9 and TRBJ1-2, is DTGVSQNPRHKITKRGQNVTFRCDPISEHNRLYWYRQTLGQGPEFLTYFQNEAQLEKSRLLSDRFSAERPKGSFSTLEIQRTEQGDSAMYLCASSLSGQGNYGYTFGSGTRLTVV.